This TCR beta chain came from a study of identical twins. Study-wide points: Zero-insertion analyses were open to partial confounding by invariant MAIT and iNKT cells. Sharing of beta out-of-frame sequences by twins showed a weaker excess.

Template switching, a step in the protocol, added a universal primer site, and cDNA carried unique molecular identifiers. One entry per CDR3 protein results from TCRdb running MiXCR on the 5' RACE reads. This repertoire shows 250,000 or so distinct CDR3 sequences, approximately 8.3% found once; its top ten account for about 3%. All donors comprised healthy Caucasians. The CDR3 has 15 residues. The V gene's germline CDR1 is MDHEN and CDR2 SYDVKM. After removal of 3 bases from V and 2 bases from J, the junction contained 7 bases not matched to a gene. This clonotype was counted a few times. Its antigen is as yet unknown. These data also featured in a second study, about yellow fever vaccine responses in identical twins.

The rearrangement uses TRBV28 and TRBJ2-7; 7 positions match TRBD2. The sample consisted of CD8+ T cells sorted from blood. This receptor was obtained from a woman younger than 30 in good health. CDR3 loop: CASSFGAGVTYEQYF. The CDR3 nucleotides read TGTGCCAGCAGTTTTGGGGCGGGGGTAACCTACGAGCAGTACTTC. The whole variable domain, filled in from reference TRBV28 and TRBJ2-7, reads DVKVTQSSRYLVKRTGEKVFLECVQDMDHENMFWYRQDPGLGLRLIYFSYDVKMKEKGDIPEGYSVSREKKERFSLILESASTNQTSMYLCASSFGAGVTYEQYFGPGTRLTVT.